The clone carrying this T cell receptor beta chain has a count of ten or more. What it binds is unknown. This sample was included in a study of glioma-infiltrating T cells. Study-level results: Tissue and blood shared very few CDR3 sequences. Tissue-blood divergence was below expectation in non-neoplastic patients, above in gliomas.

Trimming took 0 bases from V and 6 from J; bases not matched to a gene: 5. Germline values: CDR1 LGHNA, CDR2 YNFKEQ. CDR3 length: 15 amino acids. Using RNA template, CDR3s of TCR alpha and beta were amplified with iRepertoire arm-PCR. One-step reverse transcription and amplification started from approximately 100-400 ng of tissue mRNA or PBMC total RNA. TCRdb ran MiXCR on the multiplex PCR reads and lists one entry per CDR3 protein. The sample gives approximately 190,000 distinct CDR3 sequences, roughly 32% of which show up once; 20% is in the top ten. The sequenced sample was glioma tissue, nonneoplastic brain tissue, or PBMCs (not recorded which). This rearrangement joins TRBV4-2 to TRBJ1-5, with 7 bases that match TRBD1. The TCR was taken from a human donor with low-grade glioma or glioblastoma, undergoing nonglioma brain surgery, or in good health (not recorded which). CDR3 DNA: TGTGCCAGCAGCCAAGATCTTGAGGGGGCTCAGCCCCAGCATTTT. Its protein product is CASSQDLEGAQPQHF.